In its sample, the clone carrying this TCR beta chain was seen a few times. The antigen remains unidentified. This sample was taken from a study of post-analysis software for immune sequencing data. Across the study: Several disease courses (relapsing-remitting, secondary progressive and progressive-relapsing) of multiple sclerosis were included. The study, taken as a whole, reports: Among multiple sclerosis patients, normalized Chao1 diversity was significantly below that of controls. Controls had lower frequencies than patients of 4 or 5 TRBV segments, which included TRBV5-6, TRBV5-1 and TRBV20-1.

CDR1 and CDR2 (germline): MRHNA, SNTAGT. The CDR3 runs to 13 residues. V gave up 8 bases and J gave up 5 bases, with 10 bases separating them. Unique molecular identifiers were present in the TCR beta cDNA libraries. Researchers reported some 500,000 cDNA molecules coming from about 1 to 10 million T cells. Each CDR3 protein gets one entry after TCRdb re-called the PCR reads with MiXCR. In the table there are 550,000 to 700,000 distinct CDR3 sequences, roughly 45% of which are singletons. The chain recombines TRBV6-4 with TRBJ1-6; D gene uncertain. The sequence was collected from a girl between 10 and 17 years old with multiple sclerosis. The sample was blood. The CDR3 here is CASAGFNNSPLHF. CDR3 coding DNA: TGTGCCAGCGCGGGATTTAATAATTCACCCCTCCACTTT.